The text below deals with one T cell receptor beta chain. This clonotype was recorded a few times. Its binding antigen is unknown. No much larger clone is present one base from it, and per-base qualities are unavailable. The data stem from a study of identical twins (dated by TCRdb to about 2016). For the wider study: To test whether fetal clonotypes persist, the study used deep sequencing on TCR alpha and beta repertoires from monozygotic twins, unrelated adults of various ages, and cord blood. Replicate twin experiments were performed at different times using different library preparation protocols to rule out contamination. Findings and caveats that apply to the study as a whole: Recombination models systematically underestimated out-of-frame TCR alpha sharing in monozygotic twins but agreed with sharing between unrelated individuals. Abundant cord blood beta clonotypes carried fewer insertions; young adult naive repertoires showed a weaker similar trend, while memory repertoires showed none. Zero-insertion analyses could be partly confounded by invariant T cells such as MAIT and iNKT, although diverse VJ usage argued against such confounding for most clonotypes. Compared with coincidental sharing between unrelated individuals, out-of-frame TCR alpha sequences shared between twins had an excess of sequences with low generation probability. Conclusions relied on cross-sectional statistical analysis, since the same donors could not be followed over many years. The excess sharing between twins in beta out-of-frame sequences was weaker because fewer shared sequences reduced the signal-to-noise ratio.

From the cysteine through the phenylalanine, the CDR3 covers 12 amino acids. Only the CDR3 part of the read is kept: 36 bases, read in frame from the first base. V is clipped by 7 bases and J by 4 bases, and the sequence between their germline boundaries is 11 bases long. The germline V gene (reference sequence) yields GTSNPN for CDR1 and SVGIG for CDR2. Every donor was a healthy Caucasian. Three pairs of female monozygotic twins, all aged about 18 to 29 years, were included in the twin cohort. CD4+ and CD8+ T cell populations were isolated with positive isolation kits from Invitrogen. Receptors were amplified or captured by 5' RACE. Instrument used: Illumina HiSeq 2000. A universal primer binding site was added through template switching, and the final cDNA carried a unique molecular identifier so that TCR cDNA molecules could be counted accurately. Specific primers in the conserved constant-segment region were used to synthesize first-strand cDNA for TCR alpha and beta chains. To control for contamination, every cDNA library was double barcoded, receiving both a SMART-Mk sample barcode and Illumina barcodes. TruSeq adapter sequences, together with Illumina sample barcodes, were added in two successive PCR steps. The Illumina HiSeq platform was used with custom primers to sequence TCR alpha and beta cDNA libraries. Turning to the authors' computational methods: Raw reads were processed with MiGEC to extract unique molecular identifiers, and MiXCR was used to determine CDR3 positions. Recombination models were inferred per individual with the repgenHMM and IGoR tools using an EM algorithm. The tcR package in R was used for shared clonotype analysis, with sharing normalized by the product of cloneset sizes. Out-of-frame nonproductive sequences were analyzed to study raw recombination free of thymic and clonal selection effects. The public sequencing data were trimmed at Q25 with fastp and processed into clonotypes with MiXCR by TCRdb, which kept only in-frame beta chains. Each record represents a unique CDR3 protein, reported with the most common genes and DNA among its rows. The V and J calls were determined by TCRdb, not by the authors. The sample includes 250,000 or so distinct CDR3 sequences, with about 9% observed a single time. The ten largest make up roughly 3.1% of the sample.

These records were also assigned to another study, of yellow fever vaccine responses in identical twins. As the second paper documents: The authors reported that the T cell response to vaccination in identical twins appeared partly convergent and partly personalized. The study precisely tracked vaccine-responding T cell clones in identical twins.

Sequenced: CD8+ T cells sorted from blood. The clonotype originates from a woman in her late teens or twenties in good health. The rearranged segments are TRBV30 and TRBJ2-1, with no confident D gene call. The CDR3 protein: CAFKQSYNEQFF. The DNA sequence reads TGTGCCTTCAAGCAGTCTTACAATGAGCAGTTCTTC.